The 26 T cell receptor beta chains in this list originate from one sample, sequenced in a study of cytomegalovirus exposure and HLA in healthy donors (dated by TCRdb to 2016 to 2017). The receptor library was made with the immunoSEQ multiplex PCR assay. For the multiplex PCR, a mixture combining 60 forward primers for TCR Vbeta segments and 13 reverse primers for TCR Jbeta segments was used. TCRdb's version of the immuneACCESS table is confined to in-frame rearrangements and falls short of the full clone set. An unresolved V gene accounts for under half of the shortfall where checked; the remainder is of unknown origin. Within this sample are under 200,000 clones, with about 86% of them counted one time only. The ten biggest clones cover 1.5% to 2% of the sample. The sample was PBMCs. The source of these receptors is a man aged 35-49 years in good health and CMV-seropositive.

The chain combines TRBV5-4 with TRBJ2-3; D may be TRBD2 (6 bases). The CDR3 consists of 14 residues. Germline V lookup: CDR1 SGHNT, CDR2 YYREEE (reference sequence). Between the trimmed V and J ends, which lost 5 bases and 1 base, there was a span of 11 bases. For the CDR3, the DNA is TGTGCCAGCAGTATGGAGGGCCGCACAGATACGCAGTATTTT. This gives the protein CASSMEGRTDTQYF.

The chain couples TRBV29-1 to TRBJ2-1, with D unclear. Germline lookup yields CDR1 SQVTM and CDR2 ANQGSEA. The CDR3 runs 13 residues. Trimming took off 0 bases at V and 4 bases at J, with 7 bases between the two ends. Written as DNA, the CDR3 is TGCAGCGTTGAAGAGAGAGAGTACAATGAGCAGTTCTTC. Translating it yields CSVEEREYNEQFF.

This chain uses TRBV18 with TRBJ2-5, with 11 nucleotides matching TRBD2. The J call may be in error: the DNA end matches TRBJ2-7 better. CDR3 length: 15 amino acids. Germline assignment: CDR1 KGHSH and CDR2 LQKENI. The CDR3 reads CASSVTGTSGYEQYF. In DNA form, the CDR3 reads TGTGCCAGCTCCGTAACCGGGACTAGCGGATACGAGCAGTACTTC.

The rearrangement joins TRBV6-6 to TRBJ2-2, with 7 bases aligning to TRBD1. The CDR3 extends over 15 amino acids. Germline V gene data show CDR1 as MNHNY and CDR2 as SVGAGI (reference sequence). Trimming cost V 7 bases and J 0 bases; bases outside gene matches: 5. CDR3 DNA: TGTGCCAGCACCTACAGGGGACCGAACACCGGGGAGCTGTTTTTT. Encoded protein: CASTYRGPNTGELFF.

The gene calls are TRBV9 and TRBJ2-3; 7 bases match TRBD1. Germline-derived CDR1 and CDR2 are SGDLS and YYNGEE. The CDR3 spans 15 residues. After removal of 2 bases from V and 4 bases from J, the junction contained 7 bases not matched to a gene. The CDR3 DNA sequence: TGTGCCAGCAGCGTCGCAGGGGGTAGTTCAGATACGCAGTATTTT. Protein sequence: CASSVAGGSSDTQYF.

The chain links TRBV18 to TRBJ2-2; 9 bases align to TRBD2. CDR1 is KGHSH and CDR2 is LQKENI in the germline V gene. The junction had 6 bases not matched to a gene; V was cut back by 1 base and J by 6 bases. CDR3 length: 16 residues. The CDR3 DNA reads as TGTGCCAGCTCACCACTAGCGGGAGATGGGTCCGGGGAGCTGTTTTTT. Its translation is CASSPLAGDGSGELFF.

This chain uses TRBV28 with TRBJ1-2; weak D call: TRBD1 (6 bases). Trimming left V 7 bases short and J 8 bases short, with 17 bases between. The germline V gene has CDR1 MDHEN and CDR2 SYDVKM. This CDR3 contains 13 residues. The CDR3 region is CASTLQGGIGYTF. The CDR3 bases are TGTGCCAGCACCTTACAGGGTGGTATCGGCTACACCTTC.

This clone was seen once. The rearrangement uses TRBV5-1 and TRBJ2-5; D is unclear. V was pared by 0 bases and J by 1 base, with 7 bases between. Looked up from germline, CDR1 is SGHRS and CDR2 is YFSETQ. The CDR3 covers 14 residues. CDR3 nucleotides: TGCGCCAGCAGCTTGGCCGCAGTCCAAGAGACCCAGTACTTC. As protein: CASSLAAVQETQYF.

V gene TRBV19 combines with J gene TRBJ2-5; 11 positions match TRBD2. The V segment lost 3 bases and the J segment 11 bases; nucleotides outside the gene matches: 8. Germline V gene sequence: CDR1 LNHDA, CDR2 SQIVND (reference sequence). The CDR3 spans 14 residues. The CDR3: CASSITSGSREQYF. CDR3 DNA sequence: TGTGCCAGTAGTATTACTAGCGGGAGTCGGGAGCAGTACTTC.

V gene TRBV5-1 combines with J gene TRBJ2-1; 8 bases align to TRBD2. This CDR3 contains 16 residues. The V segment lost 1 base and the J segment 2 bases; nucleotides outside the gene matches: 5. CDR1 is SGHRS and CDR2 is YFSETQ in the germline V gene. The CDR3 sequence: CASSLSPRGAYNEQFF. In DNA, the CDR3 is TGCGCCAGCAGCTTGAGCCCGCGGGGGGCCTACAATGAGCAGTTCTTC.

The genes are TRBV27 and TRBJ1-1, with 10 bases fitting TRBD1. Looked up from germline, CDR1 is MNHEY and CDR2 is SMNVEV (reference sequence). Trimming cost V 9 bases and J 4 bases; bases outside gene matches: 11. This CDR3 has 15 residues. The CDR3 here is CARVTGGARSTEAFF. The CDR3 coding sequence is TGTGCCAGGGTGACAGGGGGCGCTAGGAGCACTGAAGCTTTCTTT.

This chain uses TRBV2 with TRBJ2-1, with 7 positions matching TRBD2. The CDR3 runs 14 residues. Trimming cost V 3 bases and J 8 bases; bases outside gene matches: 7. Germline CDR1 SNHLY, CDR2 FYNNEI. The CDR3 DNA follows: TGTGCCAGCAGTGAGGCGGGAGTGTTGGATGAGCAGTTCTTC. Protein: CASSEAGVLDEQFF. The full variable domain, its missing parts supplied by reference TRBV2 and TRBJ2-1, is EPEVTQTPSHQVTQMGQEVILRCVPISNHLYFYWYRQILGQKVEFLVSFYNNEISEKSEIFDDQFSVERPDGSNFTLKIRSTKLEDSAMYFCASSEAGVLDEQFFGPGTRLTVL.

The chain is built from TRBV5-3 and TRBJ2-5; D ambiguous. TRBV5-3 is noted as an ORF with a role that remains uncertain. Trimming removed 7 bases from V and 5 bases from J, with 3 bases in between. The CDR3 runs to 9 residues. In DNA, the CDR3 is TGTGCCAGACGGGAGACCCAGTACTTC. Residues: CARRETQYF.

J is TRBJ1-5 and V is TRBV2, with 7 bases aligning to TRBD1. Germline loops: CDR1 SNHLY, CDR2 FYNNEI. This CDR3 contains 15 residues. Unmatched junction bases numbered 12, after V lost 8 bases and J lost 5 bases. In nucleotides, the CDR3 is TGTGCCAGCGGTTCACAGGGGCGTCGGGATCAGCCCCAGCATTTT. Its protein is CASGSQGRRDQPQHF.

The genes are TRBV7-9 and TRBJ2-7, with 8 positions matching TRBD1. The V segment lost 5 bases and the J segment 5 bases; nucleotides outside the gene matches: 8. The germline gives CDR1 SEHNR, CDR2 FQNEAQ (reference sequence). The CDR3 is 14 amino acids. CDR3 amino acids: CASSPWTGYDEQYF. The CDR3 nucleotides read TGTGCCAGCAGCCCCTGGACAGGGTACGACGAGCAGTACTTC.

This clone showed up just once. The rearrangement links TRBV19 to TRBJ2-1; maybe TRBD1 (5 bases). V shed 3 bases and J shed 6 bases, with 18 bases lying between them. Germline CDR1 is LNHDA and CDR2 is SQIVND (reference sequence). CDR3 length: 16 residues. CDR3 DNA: TGTGCCAGTAGTATCCCGGTGGGCAGGGTGGGCAATGAGCAGTTCTTC. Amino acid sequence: CASSIPVGRVGNEQFF.

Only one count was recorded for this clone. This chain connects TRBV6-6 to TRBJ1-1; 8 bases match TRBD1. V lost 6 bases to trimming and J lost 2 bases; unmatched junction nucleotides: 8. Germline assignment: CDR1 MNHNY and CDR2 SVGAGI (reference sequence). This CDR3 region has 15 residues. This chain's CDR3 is CASSQTGQENTEAFF. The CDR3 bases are TGTGCCAGCAGCCAAACGGGACAGGAAAACACTGAAGCTTTCTTT.

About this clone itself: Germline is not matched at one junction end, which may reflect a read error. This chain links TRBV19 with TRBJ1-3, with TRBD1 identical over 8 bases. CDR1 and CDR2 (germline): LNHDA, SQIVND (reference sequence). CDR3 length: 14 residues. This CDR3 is CASSPTGAQGAEDF. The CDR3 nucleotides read TGTGCCAGTAGTCCGACCGGTGCCCAGGGGGCCGAAGATTTT. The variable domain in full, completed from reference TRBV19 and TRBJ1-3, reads DGGITQSPKYLFRKEGQNVTLSCEQNLNHDAMYWYRQDPGQGLRLIYYSQIVNDFQKGDIAEGYSVSREKKESFPLTVTSAQKNPTAFYLCASSPTGAQGAEDFGEGSWLTVV.

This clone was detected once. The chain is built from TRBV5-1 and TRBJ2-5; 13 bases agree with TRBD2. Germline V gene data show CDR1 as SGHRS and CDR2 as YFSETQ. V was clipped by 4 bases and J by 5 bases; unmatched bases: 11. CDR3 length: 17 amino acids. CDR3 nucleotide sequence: TGCGCCAGCAGCCTTGGACTAGCGGGAGCGGGACGTGAGACCCAGTACTTC. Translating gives CASSLGLAGAGRETQYF.

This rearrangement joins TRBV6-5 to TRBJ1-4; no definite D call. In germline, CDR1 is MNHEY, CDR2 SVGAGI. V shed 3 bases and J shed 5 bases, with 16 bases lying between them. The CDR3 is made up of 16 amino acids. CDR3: CASSYTRAAFNEKLFF. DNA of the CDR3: TGTGCCAGCAGTTATACTAGGGCCGCCTTCAATGAAAAACTGTTTTTT.

CDR3 region: CASSVRVGNEQFF. Written as DNA, the CDR3 is TGTGCCAGCAGTGTTCGGGTTGGCAATGAGCAGTTCTTC. The chain uses TRBV25-1 and TRBJ2-1; D not certain. V lost 4 bases to trimming and J lost 6 bases, with 10 bases between them. This CDR3 is 13 amino acids long. Germline CDR1 and CDR2: MGHDK and SYGVNS.

In nucleotides, the CDR3 is TGCGCCAGCATGACAGGGGGATCGGTCGAGCAGTACTTC. Amino acids: CASMTGGSVEQYF. The chain carries TRBV5-1 and TRBJ2-7; 9 bases align to TRBD1. Germline V CDR1 and CDR2: SGHRS, YFSETQ. The CDR3 contains 13 residues. The J segment lost 6 bases and the V segment lost 6 bases, leaving 7 bases of the junction unmatched.

The CDR3 sequence is CASSESGRTRNEQFF. The CDR3 bases are TGCGCCAGCAGTGAGAGCGGGAGGACTCGCAATGAGCAGTTCTTC. V is TRBV10-1 and J is TRBJ2-1, with 9 bases lining up with TRBD2. CDR3 length: 15 residues. Losses at the gene ends were 2 bases for V and 6 bases for J; bases not matched to a gene: 5. Germline values: CDR1 WNHNN, CDR2 SYGVQD (reference sequence).

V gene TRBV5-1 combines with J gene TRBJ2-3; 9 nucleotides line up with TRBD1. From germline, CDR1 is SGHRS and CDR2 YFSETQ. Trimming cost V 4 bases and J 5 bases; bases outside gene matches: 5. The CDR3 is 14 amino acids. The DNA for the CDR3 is TGCGCCAGCAGCGAGGGGACAGGGAAAGATACGCAGTATTTT. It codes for CASSEGTGKDTQYF. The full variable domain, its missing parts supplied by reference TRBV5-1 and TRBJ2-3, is KAGVTQTPRYLIKTRGQQVTLSCSPISGHRSVSWYQQTPGQGLQFLFEYFSETQRNKGNFPGRFSGRQFSNSRSEMNVSTLELGDSALYLCASSEGTGKDTQYFGPGTRLTVL.

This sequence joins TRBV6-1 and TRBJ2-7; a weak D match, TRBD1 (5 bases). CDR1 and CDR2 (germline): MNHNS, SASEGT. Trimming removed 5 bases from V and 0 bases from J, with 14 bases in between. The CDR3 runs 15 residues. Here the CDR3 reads CASSRGNTLSYEQYF. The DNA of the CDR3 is TGTGCCAGCAGTAGGGGCAACACCCTCTCCTACGAGCAGTACTTC.

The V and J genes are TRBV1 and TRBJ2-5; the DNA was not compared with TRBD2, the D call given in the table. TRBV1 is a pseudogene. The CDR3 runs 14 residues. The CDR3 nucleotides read TGCACCAGCATGGGGACTAGCGGGAGTCGGACCCAGTACTTC. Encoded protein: CTSMGTSGSRTQYF.